The 9 T cell receptor beta chains listed next were all sequenced from one sample in a study of T cells in women clearing cervical HPV infection. Repertoires were generated with immunoSEQ multiplex PCR, while TCRdb's copy carries only in-frame clones and drops some. This table lists 40,000 to 55,000 clones. Sequencing used blood buffy coat. The receptor source for this set is a woman between 18 and 70 years old with a cervical HPV16 infection that either progressed to CIN3+ or cleared (not recorded which).

As regards this clone: The read terminates 3 residues before the CDR3 end, so the remaining end is supplied by the germline J gene. The V call is TRBV5-1, the J call TRBJ2-3, with no clear D. The germline V gene encodes CDR1 SGHRS and CDR2 YFSETQ. This CDR3 is built from 13 residues. The part of the CDR3 DNA that was read is TGCGCCAGCAGCTTGGCCCCACAAGAGACG. Translation: CASSLAPQET. The CDR3 reads in full as CASSLAPQETQYF.

A note on this clone: Sequencing ends 3 residues short of the CDR3 end; the germline J gene provides the rest. V and J are TRBV7-9 and TRBJ1-2, with 8 bases that match TRBD1. This CDR3 spans 13 amino acids. The germline V gene encodes CDR1 SEHNR and CDR2 FQNEAQ (reference sequence). This CDR3 reads CASSYGQGFDYTF. The part of the CDR3 DNA that was read is TGTGCCAGCAGCTACGGACAGGGCTTCGAC.

With regard to this clone: The missing CDR3 end, 3 residues past where the read stops, is filled in from the germline J gene. The rearrangement joins TRBV5-1 to TRBJ2-2; 7 positions match TRBD2. The CDR3 loop spans 16 amino acids. V trimming: 0 bases; J trimming: 4 bases; junction bases outside the gene matches: 6. Germline CDR1 SGHRS, CDR2 YFSETQ. The CDR3 loop is CASSLELAYFTGELFF. CDR3 bases read: TGCGCCAGCAGCTTGGAACTAGCGTACTTCACCGGGGAG.

In regard to this clone: With the read ending 3 residues before the CDR3 end, the germline J gene is used to fill in that end. This sequence joins TRBV10-1 and TRBJ2-1; 7 bases map to TRBD2. After removal of 4 bases from V and 4 bases from J, the junction contained 7 bases not matched to a gene. The germline V gene has CDR1 WNHNN and CDR2 SYGVQD (reference sequence). CDR3 length: 15 residues. CDR3 protein: CASSVGAGTYNEQFF. The sequenced CDR3 bases are TGCGCCAGCAGTGTAGGAGCGGGGACGTACAATGAG.

About this clone: At one boundary the junction diverges from the germline segment, which might be a read error. The CDR3 end falls 3 residues outside the read, so it is completed with the germline J gene. This specimen includes other DNA sequences encoding the same CDR3. The rearrangement joins TRBV10-3 to TRBJ1-3, with 9 bases matching TRBD1. Germline V lookup: CDR1 ENHRY, CDR2 SYGVKD. The CDR3 is made up of 12 amino acids. The sequenced part of the CDR3 DNA is TGTGCCACCAGGGACAGGGAGAACACG. It specifies CATRDRENT. The CDR3 reads in full as CATRDRENTIYF.

To note about this clone: One end of the junction is discordant with germline, which a read error may explain. The sequenced fragment ends 3 residues before the CDR3 boundary, so the rest is inferred from the germline J gene. This specimen includes other DNA sequences encoding the same CDR3. The chain joins TRBV10-3 to TRBJ1-2; the D is unclear. This CDR3 spans 12 amino acids. Germline-derived CDR1 and CDR2 are ENHRY and SYGVKD. This CDR3 reads CAMADPNYGYTF. The CDR3 bases that were read are TGTGCCATGGCAGATCCTAACTATGGT.

About this clone: The missing CDR3 end, 3 residues past where the read stops, is filled in from the germline J gene. This chain joins TRBV5-1 and TRBJ2-2; the match to TRBD1 covers 11 bases. CDR3 length: 17 residues. V shed 2 bases and J 5 bases; nucleotides not matched to a gene: 8. Looked up from germline, CDR1 is SGHRS and CDR2 is YFSETQ. The CDR3: CASSFETGTGGTGELFF. CDR3 DNA, as far as it was read: TGCGCCAGCAGCTTCGAAACCGGGACAGGGGGGACCGGGGAG.

About this clone itself: The read terminates 3 residues before the CDR3 end, so the remaining end is supplied by the germline J gene. The rearrangement joins TRBV7-9 to TRBJ2-3, with D maybe TRBD1 (5 bases). The CDR3 length is 13 residues. Germline loops: CDR1 SEHNR, CDR2 FQNEAQ (reference sequence). V lost 4 bases to trimming and J lost 3 bases, with 8 bases between them. The CDR3 loop is CASSSAGTDTQYF. Incomplete CDR3 DNA: TGTGCCAGCAGCTCCGCAGGGACAGATACG.

Concerning this clone: The read terminates 3 residues before the CDR3 end, so the remaining end is supplied by the germline J gene. V is TRBV5-1 and J is TRBJ1-2; 8 bases line up with TRBD1. Germline V lookup: CDR1 SGHRS, CDR2 YFSETQ. This CDR3 contains 14 residues. The covered CDR3 bases are TGCGCCAGCAGACTTGGAGGACAGGGTCATGAC. Protein sequence: CASRLGGQGHD. The full-length CDR3 reads as CASRLGGQGHDYTF.